This TCR beta chain was captured in a study of cytomegalovirus exposure and HLA in healthy donors. Study background: Within an early data release were tens of millions of unique TCRs drawn from HLA-typed donors.

With 60 Vbeta and 13 Jbeta primers, the PCR was carried out. Sequenced by immunoSEQ multiplex PCR; TCRdb stores in-frame clones only, minus some. The repertoire includes over 110,000 clones, roughly four fifths of them detected once, and approximately 8.3% sits in the top ten. Study-wide points: One later analysis reportedly identified an Asian-associated ancestry cluster that showed fewer N-insertions than the roughly 720-donor mean.

Details on this clone: Its antigen remains unidentified.

The germline V and J ends were trimmed by 1 base and 3 bases, with 12 bases remaining between them. Germline assignment: CDR1 SGHVS and CDR2 FNYEAQ. This CDR3 contains 15 residues. The J gene is TRBJ1-1, the V gene TRBV7-6, with a weak D call TRBD1 (5 bases). The clonotype comes from a woman in her fifties or sixties in good health and CMV-seropositive. The material sequenced was PBMCs. DNA for the CDR3: TGTGCCAGCAGCTTAGGGGGACCGGGAGACACTGAAGCTTTCTTT. Protein sequence: CASSLGGPGDTEAFF.